This T cell receptor (beta chain) derives from a study of blood T cell repertoires in COVID-19. As for the study in general: Sample material is recorded as cDNA or gDNA derived from T cells, B-cell-depleted T cells, or PBMCs.

This CDR3 is 22 amino acids long. TCRdb's table, derived via immunoSEQ multiplex PCR, lists solely in-frame clones and lacks some. The sample has 130,000 or so clones, 70% to 90% seen once. Sequencing was carried out using peripheral blood. This receptor was taken from a man aged 55 to 70 with acute or convalescent COVID-19. The rearrangement links TRBV12-1 to TRBJ2-6; the table's D call TRBD1 went unverified against the DNA. TRBV12-1 is noted as a pseudogene. CDR3 DNA sequence: TGTGCCAGCAGCTTACTCCGGGACAGGGTCAATCACTTCCGCTCTGGGGCCAACGTCCTGACTTTC. It yields the protein CASSLLRDRVNHFRSGANVLTF.